This T cell receptor (beta chain) was captured in a study of T-cell reconstitution after alpha-beta-depleted transplantation in children (dated by TCRdb to between 2015 and 2016). Regarding the research as a whole: T-cell immune reconstitution after TCRalphabeta/CD19-depleted allogeneic hematopoietic cell transplantation in children was quantitatively tracked in the study by means of TCR repertoire profiling.

Libraries came from PCR. TCRdb names Illumina HiSeq 2500 as the instrument used. TCR libraries were prepared with molecular barcoding, using unique molecular identifiers to normalize TCRbeta repertoire quantification. TCRdb took the public reads, trimmed them with fastp at Q25, ran MiXCR for clone calling and kept in-frame beta chains. Each CDR3 protein appears once, grouped with its most common genes and DNA. The sample contains about a million distinct CDR3 sequences, around 30% of them found a single time. The ten biggest clones cover more than 25% of the sample. The treatment or condition label on this specimen signifies: allogeneic hematopoietic cell transplantation with graft depleted of TCRalphabeta T cells and CD19 B cells. The transplant recipients were children given TCRalphabeta/CD19-depleted allogeneic hematopoietic cell grafts. V is reduced by 6 bases and J by 4 bases, leaving a spacing of 12 bases between them. The cysteine opens and the phenylalanine closes a CDR3 of 13 amino acids. Just the 39-base CDR3 DNA is kept, in frame starting at base 1. Via the germline V gene, CDR1 is SQVTM and CDR2 ANQGSEA.

This clonotype was seen many times. Its antigen specificity is not known. The input lacks base qualities; no much larger clone sits a single base away. Study-level results and caveats: Apparently early alphabetaT-cell count recovery about two months after transplant reportedly relied on only several hundred rapidly expanded clones derived from non-depleted graft cells. The frequencies of hyperexpanded clones fell over the following months, and after one year, T-cell counts and TCRbeta diversity were mostly attributed to newly produced T cells. In some patients, high TCRbeta diversity at day 60 was attributed to recipient T cells and intrathymic progenitors that had survived conditioning.

The rearrangement joined TRBV29-1 to TRBJ2-2, with TRBD1 as a weak D call on 6 bases. This receptor was obtained from a boy under two years old who had a stem cell transplant for SCID, so the T cells may come from the graft donor. The specimen was PBMCs, mostly from graft donor cells, collected 360 days after TCRalphabeta/CD19-depleted stem cell transplant. CDR3 loop: CSVRDIFTGELFF. The nucleotide sequence reads TGCAGCGTCAGGGACATTTTCACCGGGGAGCTGTTTTTT.